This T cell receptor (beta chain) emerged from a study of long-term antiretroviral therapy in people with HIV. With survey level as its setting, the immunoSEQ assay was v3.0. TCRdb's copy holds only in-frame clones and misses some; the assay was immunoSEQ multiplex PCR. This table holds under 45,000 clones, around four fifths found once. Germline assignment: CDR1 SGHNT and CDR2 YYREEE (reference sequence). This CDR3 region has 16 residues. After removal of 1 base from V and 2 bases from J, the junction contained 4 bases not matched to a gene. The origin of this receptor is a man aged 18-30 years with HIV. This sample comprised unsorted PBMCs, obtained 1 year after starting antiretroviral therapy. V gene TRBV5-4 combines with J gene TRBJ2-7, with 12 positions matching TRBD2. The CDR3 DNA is TGTGCCAGCAGCTTGACTAGCGGGGGGTCTACCTACGAGCAGTACTTC. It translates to CASSLTSGGSTYEQYF.